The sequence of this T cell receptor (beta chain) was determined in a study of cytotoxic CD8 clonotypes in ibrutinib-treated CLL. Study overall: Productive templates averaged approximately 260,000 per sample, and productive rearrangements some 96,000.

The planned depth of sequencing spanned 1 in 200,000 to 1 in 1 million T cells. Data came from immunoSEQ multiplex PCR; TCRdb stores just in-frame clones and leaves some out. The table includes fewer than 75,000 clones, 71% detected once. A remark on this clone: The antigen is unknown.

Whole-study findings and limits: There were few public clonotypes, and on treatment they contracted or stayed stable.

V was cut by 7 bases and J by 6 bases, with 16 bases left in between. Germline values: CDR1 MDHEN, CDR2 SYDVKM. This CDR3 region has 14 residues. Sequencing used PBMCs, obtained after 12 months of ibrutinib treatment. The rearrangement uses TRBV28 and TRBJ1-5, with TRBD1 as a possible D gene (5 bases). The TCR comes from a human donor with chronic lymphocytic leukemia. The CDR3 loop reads CASTPAGKTQPQHF. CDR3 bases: TGTGCCAGCACACCGGCAGGGAAAACTCAGCCCCAGCATTTT. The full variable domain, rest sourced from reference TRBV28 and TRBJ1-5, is DVKVTQSSRYLVKRTGEKVFLECVQDMDHENMFWYRQDPGLGLRLIYFSYDVKMKEKGDIPEGYSVSREKKERFSLILESASTNQTSMYLCASTPAGKTQPQHFGDGTRLSIL.